A selection of T cell receptor beta chains follows, all from one sample in a study of CD8 T cells in Susac syndrome. From the immunoSEQ multiplex PCR reads, TCRdb called clonotypes with MiXCR, one entry per CDR3 protein. Altogether roughly 190,000 distinct CDR3 sequences are present, just under 95% being singletons, with the ten largest covering 0.1%. The sample was CD4+ T cells from PBMCs. Receptors were obtained from a human donor in good health. The CDR3 runs from the conserved cysteine through the conserved F or W. Each record gives: J gene, clone size, V gene, D gene, CDR3 protein, CDR3 DNA. D genes are given only for firm matches. Not all rows give a size; the values are once, few, many and, for expanded clones, a class.

J: TRBJ2-5; size: .; V: TRBV24-1; D: .; CDR3: CATSDTRRRETQYF; DNA: TGTGCCACCAGTGATACCCGACGAAGGGAGACCCAGTACTTC
J: TRBJ2-1; size: .; V: TRBV20-1; D: TRBD2; CDR3: CSARLAGGSWVF; DNA: TGCAGTGCTAGACTAGCGGGAGGCTCCTGGGTGTTC
J: TRBJ2-3; size: .; V: TRBV29-1; D: .; CDR3: CSVVSSLGADTQYF; DNA: TGCAGCGTTGTATCGTCCCTCGGGGCAGATACGCAGTATTTT
J: TRBJ1-1; size: once; V: TRBV3-1; D: .; CDR3: CASSPGSAPGKAFF; DNA: TGTGCCAGCAGCCCAGGTTCAGCCCCCGGGAAGGCTTTCTTT
J: TRBJ1-5; size: .; V: TRBV7-2; D: .; CDR3: CASSLQRMGNQPQHF; DNA: TGTGCCAGCAGCTTGCAGAGGATGGGCAATCAGCCCCAGCATTTT
J: TRBJ2-6; size: once; V: TRBV7-3; D: TRBD2; CDR3: CASSLVAGGSSGANVLTF; DNA: TGTGCCAGCAGCCTAGTGGCGGGAGGGAGCTCTGGGGCCAACGTCCTGACTTTC
J: TRBJ1-1; size: .; V: TRBV28; D: .; CDR3: CASSFWDYRVNMDTEAFF; DNA: TGTGCCAGCAGTTTTTGGGACTACAGGGTAAATATGGACACTGAAGCTTTCTTT
J: TRBJ2-5; size: once; V: TRBV19; D: .; CDR3: CASSQGNQETQYF; DNA: TGTGCCAGTAGTCAAGGGAATCAAGAGACCCAGTACTTC
J: TRBJ2-7; size: .; V: TRBV7-9; D: .; CDR3: CASSLAGVKDEQYF; DNA: TGTGCCAGCAGCTTGGCAGGGGTAAAAGACGAGCAGTACTTC
J: TRBJ1-5; size: .; V: TRBV12-3/TRBV12-4; D: .; CDR3: CASSADTYQPQHF; DNA: TGTGCCAGCAGTGCAGACACTTATCAGCCCCAGCATTTT
J: TRBJ2-1; size: .; V: TRBV3-1; D: .; CDR3: CASSQRQRITDSYNEQFF; DNA: TGTGCCAGCAGCCAACGTCAGAGGATCACAGACTCCTACAATGAGCAGTTCTTC
J: TRBJ2-1; size: .; V: TRBV11-2; D: TRBD1; CDR3: CASSLRGLSLSYNEQFF; DNA: TGTGCCAGCAGCTTGAGGGGGCTCTCCCTCTCCTACAATGAGCAGTTCTTC
J: TRBJ2-5; size: .; V: TRBV29-1; D: .; CDR3: CSVEGLDRETQYF; DNA: TGCAGCGTTGAGGGGCTGGATCGGGAGACCCAGTACTTC
J: TRBJ2-2; size: .; V: TRBV2; D: TRBD2; CDR3: CASSWGLAGELFF; DNA: TGTGCCAGCAGTTGGGGACTAGCCGGGGAGCTGTTTTTT
J: TRBJ1-1; size: .; V: TRBV4-3; D: .; CDR3: CASSQEIRRNTEAFF; DNA: TGCGCCAGCAGCCAAGAAATCCGGCGGAACACTGAAGCTTTCTTT
J: TRBJ2-3; size: .; V: TRBV9; D: TRBD2; CDR3: CASSVAGLASDTQYF; DNA: TGTGCCAGCAGCGTGGCCGGACTAGCGTCAGATACGCAGTATTTT
J: TRBJ2-1; size: .; V: TRBV20-1; D: .; CDR3: CSARDQRATSYNEQFF; DNA: TGCAGTGCTAGAGATCAGAGGGCGACCTCCTACAATGAGCAGTTCTTC
J: TRBJ2-3; size: .; V: TRBV29-1; D: TRBD2; CDR3: CSVEGAASGTTDTQYF; DNA: TGCAGCGTTGAAGGAGCGGCTAGCGGGACCACAGATACGCAGTATTTT
J: TRBJ2-5; size: .; V: TRBV7-9; D: TRBD2; CDR3: CASSLGRREGLQETQYF; DNA: TGTGCCAGCAGCTTAGGTCGGCGGGAGGGACTCCAAGAGACCCAGTACTTC
J: TRBJ2-1; size: .; V: TRBV6-6; D: .; CDR3: CASSRGEGNEQFF; DNA: TGTGCCAGCAGTAGGGGAGAGGGCAATGAGCAGTTCTTC
J: TRBJ2-7; size: .; V: TRBV29-1; D: TRBD1; CDR3: CSARTGMSSYEQYF; DNA: TGCAGCGCCAGGACAGGGATGAGCTCCTACGAGCAGTACTTC
J: TRBJ2-1; size: .; V: TRBV28; D: .; CDR3: CASLPRSSYNEQFF; DNA: TGTGCCAGCCTTCCGCGAAGCTCCTACAATGAGCAGTTCTTC
J: TRBJ2-1; size: .; V: TRBV6-2/TRBV6-3; D: .; CDR3: CASAPQGNEQFF; DNA: TGTGCCAGCGCCCCCCAGGGAAATGAGCAGTTCTTC
J: TRBJ2-1; size: .; V: TRBV4-2; D: TRBD2; CDR3: CASSQVEVAGGPLSSYNEQFF; DNA: TGTGCCAGCAGCCAAGTCGAGGTAGCGGGAGGGCCTTTGAGCTCCTACAATGAGCAGTTCTTC
J: TRBJ2-7; size: .; V: TRBV6-5; D: .; CDR3: CASSGTRPDEQYF; DNA: TGTGCCAGCAGCGGGACGCGTCCGGACGAGCAGTACTTC
J: TRBJ2-7; size: .; V: TRBV7-2; D: .; CDR3: CASSLARDYEQYF; DNA: TGTGCCAGCAGCTTAGCGAGGGACTACGAGCAGTACTTC
J: TRBJ2-5; size: .; V: TRBV15; D: .; CDR3: CATSRDRSQETQYF; DNA: TGTGCCACCAGCAGAGATCGGTCCCAAGAGACCCAGTACTTC
J: TRBJ2-1; size: .; V: TRBV7-3; D: .; CDR3: CASSLGERYEQFF; DNA: TGTGCCAGCAGCTTAGGGGAACGCTATGAGCAGTTCTTC
J: TRBJ1-1; size: .; V: TRBV20-1; D: .; CDR3: CSARRHPNTEAFF; DNA: TGCAGTGCTCGTAGACACCCGAACACTGAAGCTTTCTTT